This T cell receptor (beta chain) was sequenced during a study of OX40 agonist ivuxolimab in advanced cancers. Concerning the study at large: Ivuxolimab was a fully human IgG2 agonistic monoclonal antibody targeting the costimulatory receptor OX40 (CD134). Intravenous ivuxolimab was administered to patients every 2 weeks at six dose levels: 0.01, 0.1, 0.3, 1.5, 3 and 10 mg/kg. Among the 52 dose-escalation patients, about 19 had hepatocellular carcinoma, 15 or so melanoma, 9 renal cell carcinoma and 9 head and neck cancer. In the dose-escalation cohort, more than 75% of patients were male, and the mean age was approximately 60 years, with a range of about 23 to 80. Prior anti-PD-1, anti-PD-L1 or anti-CTLA-4 therapy was permitted, and less than 45% of dose-escalation patients had received checkpoint inhibitors. Partial responses were achieved by three dose-escalation patients, of whom one had hepatocellular carcinoma and two had cutaneous melanoma. Peripheral TCRbeta sequencing aimed to test whether ivuxolimab altered TCR sequence diversity and caused clonal T-cell expansion. The monotherapy dose-escalation portion (N = 52 patients) of the phase I ivuxolimab trial is reported in the paper.

Patients with autoimmune disease history or receiving systemic immunosuppression were excluded from the trial. In every dose cohort, peripheral blood was drawn for TCR sequencing at baseline, cycle 4 day 1, and cycle 7 day 1. The samples were taken from a phase I, first-in-human, multicenter, open-label dose-escalation trial of ivuxolimab. Adults with locally advanced or metastatic melanoma, renal cell carcinoma, hepatocellular carcinoma or head and neck squamous cell carcinoma were enrolled in the trial. Before TCR sequencing, CD4+ T cells and CD8+ T cells were sorted from peripheral blood as separate populations. To sequence the TCRbeta CDR3 region, genomic DNA was isolated from the sorted cells. The immunoSEQ Assay was used for sequencing of TCRbeta CDR3 regions. Not all clones reach the TCRdb copy of this immuneACCESS table, which keeps in-frame sequences only. Checked studies attribute under half of the gap to unresolved V genes and leave the rest unexplained. The sample records about 33,000 clones, about nine tenths of which are singletons. 0.92% of the sample lies in the top ten.

General findings and caveats noted by the study authors: In the 0.1-3.0 mg/kg groups, partial responders had among the lowest normalized peripheral clonal expansion, particularly in CD8+ T cells. At doses of 0.1 to 3.0 mg/kg, clonal expansion of both CD4+ and CD8+ blood T cells was observed from baseline to week 6. Antigen specificity was not determined for the clonally expanded peripheral T cells. On average, CD8+ T cells showed more expanded clones than CD4+ T cells after ivuxolimab. Low levels of normalized T-cell clonal expansion were also seen in some patients who did not respond.

To note about this clone: The target of this receptor is not known. No base-level quality is on record; no much larger clone is a single base apart.

According to the germline V gene, CDR1 reads SGHVS and CDR2 reads FQNEAQ. V and J are trimmed by 4 bases and 4 bases, and the gene matches miss 7 bases of the junction. The CDR3 runs 15 amino acids, cysteine and phenylalanine included. Here the CDR3 DNA is all that survives: 45 bases in frame from base 1. The clonotype was recovered from an adult with an advanced solid tumor such as melanoma, head and neck, liver or kidney cancer. The material was CD4+ or CD8+ T cells sorted from blood, obtained in a trial of the OX40 agonist ivuxolimab. This sequence uses TRBV7-8 and TRBJ2-7; TRBD1 matches 10 bases in the middle. The CDR3 in this case is CASSSYRDRGYEQYF. The DNA sequence is TGTGCCAGCAGCTCATATCGGGACAGGGGTTACGAGCAGTACTTC.